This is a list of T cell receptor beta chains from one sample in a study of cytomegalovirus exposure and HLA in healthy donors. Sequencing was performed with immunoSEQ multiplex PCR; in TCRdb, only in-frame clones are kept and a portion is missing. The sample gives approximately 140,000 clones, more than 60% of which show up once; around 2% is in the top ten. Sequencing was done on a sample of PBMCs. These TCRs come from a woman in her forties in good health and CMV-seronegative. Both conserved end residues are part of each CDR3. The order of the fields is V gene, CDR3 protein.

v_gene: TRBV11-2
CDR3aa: CASSLGQGTYNEQFF

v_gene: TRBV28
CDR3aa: CASSKGQANTIYF

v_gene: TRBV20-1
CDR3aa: CSALTTSIEYF

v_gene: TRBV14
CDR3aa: CASSQASGLYNEQFF

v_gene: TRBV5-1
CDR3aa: CASSLDRGRLGYTF

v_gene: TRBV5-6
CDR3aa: CASRRTGGSIYGYTF

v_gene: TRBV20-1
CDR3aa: CSARAGDTQYF

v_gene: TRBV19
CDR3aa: CASAGGALNTEAFF

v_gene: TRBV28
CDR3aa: CASSPILTLEAFF

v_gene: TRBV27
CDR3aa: CASKIGLAAYNEQFF

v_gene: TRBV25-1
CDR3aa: CASSEYGGNTEAFF